The sequence of this TCR beta chain was determined in a study of spatial heterogeneity in lung cancer. At the level of the study: Alpha-chain sequences were consistently detected in smaller numbers than beta-chain sequences.

This clonotype was seen ten or more times. This CDR3 contains 17 residues. Trimming cost V 3 bases and J 10 bases; bases outside gene matches: 13. Germline CDR1 SQVTM, CDR2 ANQGSEA. TCR cDNA molecules each had a unique molecular identifier. TCRdb redid the calling of the 5' RACE reads with MiXCR, one entry per CDR3 protein. Of around 63,000 distinct CDR3 sequences in the sample, approximately 8% were seen once. The time point is: sample taken at primary tumor resection. Whole RNA obtained from tumor, nontumor lung or frozen PBMC underwent sequencing without sorting. Samples were obtained from some 70 donors, all untreated early-stage non-small cell lung cancer patients.

The V and J genes are TRBV29-1 and TRBJ2-1; TRBD2 matches at 15 bases. The material sequenced was PBMCs, taken at surgery. This receptor was taken from a female donor with early-stage non-small cell lung cancer. The CDR3 protein is CSVDAPLRTSGGEEQFF. The CDR3 nucleotides read TGCAGCGTTGACGCTCCCCTCCGGACTAGCGGGGGGGAAGAGCAGTTCTTC.